One sample yielded the 4 T cell receptor beta chains listed below, sequenced in a study of blood T cell repertoires in COVID-19. Sequencing used immunoSEQ multiplex PCR; TCRdb keeps in-frame clones, though not all of them. The sample consists of about 270,000 clones, 85% to 90% of them appearing once. Sequencing input: PBMCs or T cells enriched from blood (not recorded which). These receptors all stem from a woman in her sixties in a cohort exposed to, infected with or recovered from COVID-19 (not recorded which).

The gene calls are TRBV11-2 and TRBJ2-1; D gene ambiguous. With 1 base removed from V and 0 bases from J, the gap between germline ends came to 4 bases. Germline assignment: CDR1 SGHAT and CDR2 FQNNGV. CDR3 length: 14 residues. CDR3 nucleotide sequence: TGTGCCAGCAGCTTAGCCTCCTCCTACAATGAGCAGTTCTTC. Amino acids: CASSLASSYNEQFF. Full variable domain (outside the CDR3, taken from reference TRBV11-2 and TRBJ2-1): EAGVAQSPRYKIIEKRQSVAFWCNPISGHATLYWYQQILGQGPKLLIQFQNNGVVDDSQLPKDRFSAERLKGVDSTLKIQPAKLEDSAVYLCASSLASSYNEQFFGPGTRLTVL.

V usage is TRBV2 and J usage is TRBJ1-6; 9 bases line up with TRBD1. J lost 10 bases, V lost 8 bases, and 12 bases had no gene match. This CDR3 has 15 amino acids. Germline CDR1 SNHLY, CDR2 FYNNEI. CDR3 in DNA: TGTGCCAGCCACCCGGGACAGGGTGACGGGTCACCCCTCCACTTT. It codes for CASHPGQGDGSPLHF.

This clone was observed a few times. The chain is built from TRBV7-3 and TRBJ2-2; D might be TRBD1 (6 bases). Germline V gives CDR1 SGHTA, CDR2 FQGTGA. Trimming pared 6 bases from V and 1 base from J, leaving 9 bases between. The CDR3 is 14 residues long. CDR3 loop: CASRGRGNTGELFF. The DNA of the CDR3 is TGTGCCAGCAGAGGCAGGGGGAACACCGGGGAGCTGTTTTTT.

V usage is TRBV11-2 and J usage is TRBJ2-5; a possible D gene is TRBD2 (6 bases). V lost 5 bases and J 1 base, leaving 8 bases between the germline ends. CDR3 length: 13 amino acids. Germline values: CDR1 SGHAT, CDR2 FQNNGV. CDR3 sequence reads: CASSPGLQETQYF. The CDR3 coding sequence is TGTGCCAGCAGCCCGGGACTCCAAGAGACCCAGTACTTC.